This TCR beta chain was sequenced for a study of T cell repertoires in cytomegalovirus infection. TCRdb re-analysed the reads in MiXCR, keeping a single row per CDR3 protein. The table shows hundreds of thousands of distinct CDR3 sequences, with roughly 33% occurring only once. This clonotype was counted between two and nine times. Its antigen remains unknown. The sample here was cultured PBMCs, taken from culture after CMV antigen stimulation. The TCR was taken from a human donor in good health (CMV status not recorded). Some clones in this sample may be carry-over from other donors' samples.

The CDR3 region is CASSPGDYNVRETQYF. As DNA, the CDR3 is TGTGCCAGCAGCCCCGGCGACTACAACGTAAGGGAGACCCAGTACTTC. The genes are TRBV7-9 and TRBJ2-5; D may be TRBD2 (5 bases). Germline V gene lookup returns CDR1 SEHNR and CDR2 FQNEAQ (reference sequence). Trimming pared 5 bases from V and 5 bases from J, leaving 21 bases between. This CDR3 is 16 amino acids long. Together with reference TRBV7-9 and TRBJ2-5, the CDR3 gives the full variable domain: DTGVSQNPRHKITKRGQNVTFRCDPISEHNRLYWYRQTLGQGPEFLTYFQNEAQLEKSRLLSDRFSAERPKGSFSTLEIQRTEQGDSAMYLCASSPGDYNVRETQYFGPGTRLLVL.